Below are 13 T cell receptor beta chains sequenced from a single sample in a study of tumor-infiltrating lymphocytes in primary liver carcinoma. TCR beta cDNA was reverse-transcribed from 450 to 500 ng of total RNA. The reaction used a constant-region primer and ProtoScript II reverse transcriptase. Three nested multiplex PCR rounds, a slightly modified ARM-PCR method, built the TCR beta libraries. Running around 10 cycles apiece, the first two PCR rounds relied on TRBV1-TRBV30 forward primers together with a C-beta reverse primer. TCRdb recomputed calls from the multiplex PCR reads with MiXCR, one row per CDR3 protein. Here the sample spans about 59,000 distinct CDR3 sequences, 71% being singletons. The 20-30 mg bulk tissue piece was not sorted before simultaneous RNA and DNA extraction. The sample consisted of liver tumor tissue from sampling region 2. Indicated subset: tumor region T2, inferior pole. These receptors were collected from a man in his forties with primary liver carcinoma and hepatitis B virus infection.

J is TRBJ2-1 and V is TRBV6-5, with 7 bases lining up with TRBD2. CDR3 length: 15 residues. The germline CDR1 and CDR2 sequences are MNHEY and SVGAGI. The DNA for the CDR3 is TGTGTCAGTAGTCCCTCGGCCGGGGGGTACAATGAGCAGTTCTTC. It specifies CVSSPSAGGYNEQFF.

As for this clonotype: Given a much more abundant clone one base away, this may be a read error. This chain uses TRBV7-9 with TRBJ1-2; 9 bases align to TRBD1. The CDR3 runs 16 residues. Germline CDR1 and CDR2: SEHNR and FQNEAQ (reference sequence). The CDR3 reads CTSSLGRQGVNYGYTF. DNA for the CDR3: TGTACCAGCAGCTTGGGGCGACAGGGGGTTAACTATGGCTACACCTTC.

This clonotype came up once. This chain joins TRBV14 and TRBJ2-7; D not resolved. CDR3 length equals 15 residues. Trimming stripped 4 bases from V and 1 base from J, with 14 bases between. Per germline, CDR1 SGHDN and CDR2 FVKESK. In DNA form, the CDR3 reads TGTGCCAGCAGCCGAACCGGCCTGGCGTCCTACGAGCAGTACTTC. Its protein is CASSRTGLASYEQYF.

Note on this clonotype: Mismatch with germline at one junction end may stem from a read error. This chain links TRBV12-3 or TRBV12-4 with TRBJ1-1; D ambiguous. There are 14 residues in the CDR3. The CDR3 DNA follows: TGCGCCAACAGCGCCGGTACCTTGAACACTGAAGCTTTCTTT. Protein sequence: CANSAGTLNTEAFF.

Details on this clonotype: Since a much larger clone is just one base distant, this may be a read error. This sequence joins TRBV5-1 and TRBJ1-1; 8 nucleotides line up with TRBD1. The CDR3 covers 14 residues. Germline CDR1 reads SGHRS; CDR2 reads YFSETQ. With V trimmed by 6 bases and J by 2 bases, 6 bases remained unmatched. CDR3 nucleotide sequence: TGCGCCAGCAACGAGGGGACAGGAAACACTGAAGCTTTCTTT. Protein: CASNEGTGNTEAFF.

A note on this clonotype: The conserved phenylalanine or tryptophan is not found at the CDR3 terminus, so this likely reflects a read error. The limits of the CDR3 on the DNA are not certain, so only TCRdb's listed CDR3 is given. The chain uses TRBV6-1 and TRBJ1-5; the table's TRBD1 call for D was not verified on the DNA. Germline values: CDR1 MNHNS, CDR2 SASEGT. The length of the CDR3 is 15 amino acids, counting both ends. CDR3 sequence reads: CASSDPGQGNQPRHV.

Comments on this clonotype: One end of the junction does not line up with germline, which may come from a read error. The chain recombines TRBV6-1 with TRBJ1-1, with D hard to call. The CDR3 runs 12 residues. Germline-derived CDR1 and CDR2 are MNHNS and SASEGT. CDR3: CASSWRNTEAFF. DNA of the CDR3: TGTGCCAGCAGTTGGAGGAACACTGAAGCTTTTTTT.

With respect to this clonotype: Its ends do not fully match the called genes, so a read error is possible. The chain has TRBV12-3 or TRBV12-4 and TRBJ2-5, with a weak D call TRBD2 (5 bases). This CDR3 has 16 residues. This CDR3 is CASILTLEATQETQYF. In DNA form, the CDR3 reads TGTGCCAGCATTTTAACACTAGAGGCGACCCAAGAGACACAGTACTTC.

Details on this clonotype: Mismatch with germline at one junction end may stem from a read error. The rearrangement links TRBV4-1 to TRBJ2-3; D might be TRBD2 (5 bases). The germline V gene encodes CDR1 MGHRA and CDR2 YSYEKL. This CDR3 region has 16 residues. The DNA of the CDR3 is TGCGCTAGCAGCCCTGAAGCTAGCCGGAGACAAGATACGCAGTATTTT. Its translation is CASSPEASRRQDTQYF.

V is TRBV12-3 or TRBV12-4 and J is TRBJ1-6; D call uncertain. The CDR3 length is 13 residues. The CDR3 loop reads CTNSLARGSPLHF. CDR3 DNA: TGTACCAACAGTTTAGCGCGCGGTTCACCCCTCCACTTT.

Many counts were recorded for this clonotype. The chain links TRBV6-5 to TRBJ2-7; 7 bases fit TRBD2. Germline V gene data show CDR1 as MNHEY and CDR2 as SVGAGI. With V trimmed by 6 bases and J by 2 bases, 16 bases remained unmatched. CDR3 length: 17 residues. The CDR3 spells CASRTLTGGRLTYEQYF. In DNA form, the CDR3 reads TGTGCCAGCAGGACATTGACTGGCGGGAGACTAACCTACGAGCAGTACTTC.

V usage is TRBV6-2 or TRBV6-3 and J usage is TRBJ1-4; D might be TRBD1 (5 bases). Germline loops: CDR1 MNHEY, CDR2 SVGEGT. The CDR3 contains 18 residues. The CDR3 reads CVRSYSTRQRAGNEKLFF. The CDR3 DNA reads TGTGTCAGGAGTTACTCGACAAGACAGCGCGCCGGTAATGAAAAACTGTTTTTT.

The count of this clonotype is one. The junction and the germline gene differ at one end; a read error may be behind it. The CDR3 loop is CSVEDRRHDKQYF. CDR3 in DNA: TGCAGCGTAGAAGACAGGCGCCACGACAAGCAGTACTTC. V gene TRBV29-1 combines with J gene TRBJ2-7, with a tentative D call TRBD1 (6 bases). Germline lookup yields CDR1 SQVTM and CDR2 ANQGSEA. This CDR3 has 13 amino acids.